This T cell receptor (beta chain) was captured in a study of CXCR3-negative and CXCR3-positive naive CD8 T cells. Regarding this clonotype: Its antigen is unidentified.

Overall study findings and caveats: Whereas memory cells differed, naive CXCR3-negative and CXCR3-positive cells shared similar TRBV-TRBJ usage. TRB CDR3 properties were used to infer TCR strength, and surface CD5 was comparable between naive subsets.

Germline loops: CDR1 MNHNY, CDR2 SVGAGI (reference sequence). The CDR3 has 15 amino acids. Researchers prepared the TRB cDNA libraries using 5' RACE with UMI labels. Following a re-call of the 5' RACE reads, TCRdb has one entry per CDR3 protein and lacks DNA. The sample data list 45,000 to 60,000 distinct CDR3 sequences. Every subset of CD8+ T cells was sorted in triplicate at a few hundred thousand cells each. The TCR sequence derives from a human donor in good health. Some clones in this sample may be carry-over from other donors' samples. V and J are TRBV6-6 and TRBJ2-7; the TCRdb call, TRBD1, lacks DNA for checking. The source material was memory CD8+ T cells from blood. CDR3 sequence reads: CASSAQGEGAHEQYF.